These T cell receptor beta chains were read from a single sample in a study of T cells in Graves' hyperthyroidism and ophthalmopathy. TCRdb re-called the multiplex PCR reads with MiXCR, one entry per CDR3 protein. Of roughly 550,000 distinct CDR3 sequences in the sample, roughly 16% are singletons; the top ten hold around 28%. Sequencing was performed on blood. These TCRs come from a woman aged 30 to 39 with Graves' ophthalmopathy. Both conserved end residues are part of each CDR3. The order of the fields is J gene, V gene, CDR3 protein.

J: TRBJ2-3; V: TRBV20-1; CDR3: CSARGGYTQYF
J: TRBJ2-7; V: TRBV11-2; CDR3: CASSPKGGQQSYEQYF
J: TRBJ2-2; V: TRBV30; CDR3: CAWSLRGRGELFF
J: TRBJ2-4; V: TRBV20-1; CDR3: CSAGYGGQYF
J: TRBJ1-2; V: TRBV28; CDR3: CASSLSGDTYGYTF
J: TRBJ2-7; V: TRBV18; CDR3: CASSSVRQLSSYEQYF
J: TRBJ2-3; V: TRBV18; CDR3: CASSPMRTSGTQWMWDTQYF
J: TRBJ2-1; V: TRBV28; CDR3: CASFQTSGRAAYNEQFF
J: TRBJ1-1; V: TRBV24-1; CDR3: CATSALRGGDTEAFF
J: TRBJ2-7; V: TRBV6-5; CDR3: CASSYSPLRLSYEQYF
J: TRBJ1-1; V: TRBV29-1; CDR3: CSVVSNTEAFF